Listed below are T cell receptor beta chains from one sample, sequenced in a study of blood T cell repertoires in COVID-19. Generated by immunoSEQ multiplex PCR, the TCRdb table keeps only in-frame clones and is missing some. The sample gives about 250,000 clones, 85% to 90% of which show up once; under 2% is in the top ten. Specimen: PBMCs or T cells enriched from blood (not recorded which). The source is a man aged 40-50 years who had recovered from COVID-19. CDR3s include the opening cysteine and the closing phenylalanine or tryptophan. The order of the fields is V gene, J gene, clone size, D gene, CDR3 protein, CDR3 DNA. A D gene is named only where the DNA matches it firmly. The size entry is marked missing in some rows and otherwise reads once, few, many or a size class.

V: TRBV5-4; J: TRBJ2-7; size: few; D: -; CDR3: CASSLIGAYEQYF; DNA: TGTGCCAGCAGCTTGATAGGGGCCTACGAGCAGTACTTC
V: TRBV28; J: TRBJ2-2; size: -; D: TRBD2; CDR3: CASSMGLAGVSNTGELFF; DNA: TGTGCCAGCAGTATGGGACTAGCGGGGGTGTCGAACACCGGGGAGCTGTTTTTT
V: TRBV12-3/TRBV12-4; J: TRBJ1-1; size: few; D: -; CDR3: CASSFDTLEAFF; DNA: TGTGCCAGCAGTTTCGACACCCTTGAAGCTTTCTTT
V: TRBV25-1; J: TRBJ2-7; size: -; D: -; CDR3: CASKSPGTQTYEQYF; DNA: TGTGCCAGCAAGAGCCCCGGGACACAAACCTACGAGCAGTACTTC
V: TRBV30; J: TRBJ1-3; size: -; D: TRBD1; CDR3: CAWGRGQPLSGNTIYF; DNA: TGTGCCTGGGGGCGGGGACAGCCTCTCTCTGGAAACACCATATATTTT
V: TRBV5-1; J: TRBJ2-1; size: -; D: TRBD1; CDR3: CASSDRDRVHNEQFF; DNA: TGCGCCAGCAGCGACCGGGACAGGGTCCACAATGAGCAGTTCTTC
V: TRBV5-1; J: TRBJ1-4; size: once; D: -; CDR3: CASSPGRNEKLFF; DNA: TGCGCCAGCAGCCCAGGCAGGAATGAAAAACTGTTTTTT
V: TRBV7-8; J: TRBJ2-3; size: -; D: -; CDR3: CASSLGGLYTDTQYF; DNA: TGTGCCAGCAGCTTAGGAGGACTATACACAGATACGCAGTATTTT
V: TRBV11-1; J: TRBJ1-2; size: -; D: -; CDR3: CASSSHHDSNYGYTF; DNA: TGTGCCAGCAGCTCCCACCATGACAGTAACTATGGCTACACCTTC
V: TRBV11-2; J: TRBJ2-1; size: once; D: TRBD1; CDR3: CASSPGVGRGNEQFF; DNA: TGTGCCAGCAGCCCCGGGGTGGGCAGGGGGAATGAGCAGTTCTTC
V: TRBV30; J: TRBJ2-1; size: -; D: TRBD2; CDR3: CAWLIAPTPGLAGELNRNEQFF; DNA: TGTGCCTGGTTAATTGCCCCCACCCCGGGACTAGCGGGGGAGCTGAACCGCAATGAGCAGTTCTTC
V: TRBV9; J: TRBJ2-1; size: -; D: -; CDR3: CATALGNEQFF; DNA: TGTGCCACCGCCCTAGGCAATGAGCAGTTCTTC
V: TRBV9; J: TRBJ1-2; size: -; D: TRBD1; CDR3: CASSVAGDRVVYGYTF; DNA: TGTGCCAGCAGCGTAGCGGGGGACAGGGTTGTCTATGGCTACACCTTC